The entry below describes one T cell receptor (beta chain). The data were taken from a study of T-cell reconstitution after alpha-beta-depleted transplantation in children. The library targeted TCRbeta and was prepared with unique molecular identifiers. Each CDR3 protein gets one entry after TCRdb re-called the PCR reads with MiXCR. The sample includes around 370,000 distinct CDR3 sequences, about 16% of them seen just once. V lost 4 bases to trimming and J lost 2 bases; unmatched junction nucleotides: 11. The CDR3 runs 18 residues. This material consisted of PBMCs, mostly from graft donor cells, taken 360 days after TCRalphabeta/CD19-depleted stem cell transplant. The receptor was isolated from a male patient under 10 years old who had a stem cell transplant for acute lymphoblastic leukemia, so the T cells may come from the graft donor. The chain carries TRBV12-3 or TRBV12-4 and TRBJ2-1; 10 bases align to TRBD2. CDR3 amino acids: CASSSKTSGPLPYNEQFF. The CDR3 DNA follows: TGTGCCAGCAGTTCGAAGACTAGCGGGCCCCTCCCCTACAATGAGCAGTTCTTC.